This paragraph covers one T cell receptor beta chain sequence. Its antigen is still unknown. TCR beta CDR3 regions were amplified from RNA transcripts. Initially, a first-round RT-PCR of the TCR CDR3 employed the HTBI primer set. TCRdb ran MiXCR on the multiplex PCR reads and lists one entry per CDR3 protein. The data contain approximately 350,000 distinct CDR3 sequences, 13% to 15% of them seen just once; the ten biggest clones take up roughly a fifth. This CDR3 is 13 amino acids long. V lost 3 bases, J lost 5 bases, and 8 bases lay in between. From germline, CDR1 is MNHNS and CDR2 SASEGT. These data belong to a study of T cells in Graves' hyperthyroidism and ophthalmopathy. Study results and limitations: Most clonotypes expanded in the thyroid (above 0.001) were also present in blood.

A NOSPECS grade of at least 4, a Clinical Activity Score of at least 3 and duration under 3 months were recorded in ophthalmopathy patients. The chain employs TRBV6-1 and TRBJ2-1; no clear D gene. Sample: blood. The receptor was derived from a woman in her fifties or sixties with Graves' ophthalmopathy. CDR3 sequence reads: CASSEGQNNEQFF. DNA of the CDR3: TGTGCCAGCAGTGAGGGTCAAAACAATGAGCAGTTCTTC.